The 3 T cell receptor beta chains presented below share a single source sample, sequenced in a study of shared clonotypes between healthy human individuals. In the naive CD8 group, cells lacked CD45RO and were positively selected for CCR7, so terminally differentiated effector memory CD45RA+ cells were left out. Profiling relied on immunoSEQ multiplex PCR, and the TCRdb table lists in-frame clones only, not all of them. The sample carries roughly 2,000,000 clones, about 94% recorded once. Sequencing was performed on naive CD8+ T cells from PBMCs. These TCRs come from a man aged 18-30 years in good health. Some clones in this sample may be carry-over from other donors' samples.

J is TRBJ2-1 and V is TRBV29-1, with 7 bases that match TRBD2. The germline CDR1 and CDR2 sequences are SQVTM and ANQGSEA. The CDR3 runs to 15 residues. V trimming: 6 bases; J trimming: 1 base; junction bases outside the gene matches: 9. The CDR3 sequence is CSVRGAGVSYNEQFF. In nucleotides, the CDR3 is TGCAGCGTCCGAGGGGCGGGGGTTTCCTACAATGAGCAGTTCTTC.

J is TRBJ2-3 and V is TRBV5-8; 9 bases are shared with TRBD2. The CDR3 consists of 18 residues. Germline-derived CDR1 and CDR2 are SGHTS and YDEGEE. J was trimmed by 5 bases and V by 4 bases; bases with no gene match: 17. Here the CDR3 reads CASSHPLIGTSRGDTQYF. Here the CDR3 DNA reads TGTGCCAGCAGCCACCCGCTGATCGGGACTAGCCGAGGAGATACGCAGTATTTT.

The genes are TRBV13 and TRBJ2-2; TRBD2 is a possible D gene (6 bases). V was shortened by 2 bases and J by 0 bases, with 10 bases between the two germline ends. The CDR3 spans 16 residues. Germline-derived CDR1 and CDR2 are PRHDT and FYEKMQ (reference sequence). CDR3 residues: CASSLWTTTNTGELFF. The CDR3, as DNA: TGTGCCAGCAGCTTATGGACTACTACGAACACCGGGGAGCTGTTTTTT. Filled out from reference TRBV13 and TRBJ2-2, the complete variable domain reads AAGVIQSPRHLIKEKRETATLKCYPIPRHDTVYWYQQGPGQDPQFLISFYEKMQSDKGSIPDRFSAQQFSDYHSELNMSSLELGDSALYFCASSLWTTTNTGELFFGEGSRLTVL.